A single sample gave rise to the 21 T cell receptor beta chains below, sequenced in a study of identical twins. TCRdb fed the 5' RACE reads into MiXCR, producing one record per CDR3 protein. The top ten hold 1.5% to 2% of the sample, which has hundreds of thousands of distinct CDR3 sequences, roughly 7.2% seen once. In addition, the sample was reused for a study of yellow fever vaccine responses in identical twins.

Sequenced input: PBMCs. The receptors were sampled from a woman younger than 35 in good health.

The gene calls are TRBV6-1 and TRBJ2-5; 7 bases fit TRBD1. This CDR3 is built from 15 residues. The trim removed 4 bases at V and 5 bases at J, leaving 10 bases unmatched. Per the germline V gene, CDR1 is MNHNS and CDR2 is SASEGT. DNA of the CDR3: TGTGCCAGCAGTGGGGTCAGGGGGTTTGAGGAGACCCAGTACTTC. Protein: CASSGVRGFEETQYF.

V and J are TRBV15 and TRBJ2-7; 10 nucleotides line up with TRBD2. The length of the CDR3 is 16 residues. J was trimmed by 7 bases and V by 0 bases; bases with no gene match: 9. Looked up from germline, CDR1 is LNHNV and CDR2 is YYDKDF (reference sequence). The DNA for the CDR3 is TGTGCCACCAGCAGAGATCTGCTAGCGGGAGTACGGGAGCAGTACTTC. This codes for CATSRDLLAGVREQYF.

This clonotype was observed at least ten times. In DNA form, the CDR3 reads TGTGCCATCAGTGAGTACGGGACCGCGCGCGATGGCTACACCTTC. Amino acid sequence: CAISEYGTARDGYTF. This chain links TRBV10-3 with TRBJ1-2, with D tentatively TRBD1 (5 bases). Looked up from germline, CDR1 is ENHRY and CDR2 is SYGVKD. The CDR3 extends over 15 amino acids. Trimming stripped 1 base from V and 6 bases from J, with 15 bases between.

The rearrangement uses TRBV19 and TRBJ1-5; no firm D call. V lost 6 bases and J lost 7, with 10 bases in between. The CDR3 is 12 amino acids. The germline V gene encodes CDR1 LNHDA and CDR2 SQIVND (reference sequence). CDR3 in amino acids: CASRTDDQPQHF. In DNA form, the CDR3 reads TGTGCCAGTAGGACGGACGACCAGCCCCAGCATTTT.

The chain combines TRBV20-1 with TRBJ1-1; D remains unclear. This CDR3 contains 13 residues. Per germline, CDR1 DFQATT and CDR2 SNEGSKA (reference sequence). The V gene lost 0 bases and the J gene lost 7 bases, with 12 bases spanning the gap. The CDR3, as DNA: TGCAGTGCTAGAGATCTCAGGTGGGGTGAAGCTTTCTTT. Translation gives CSARDLRWGEAFF.

This clonotype was counted ten times or more. The chain joins TRBV3-1 to TRBJ2-7, with TRBD1 as a possible D gene (5 bases). The CDR3 spans 15 residues. The V end was cut by 0 bases, the J end by 2 bases, with 11 bases between. Germline V CDR1 and CDR2: LGHDT, YNNKEL (reference sequence). In DNA form, the CDR3 reads TGTGCCAGCAGCCAAGATGGGGCCACAACCTACGAGCAGTACTTC. It encodes CASSQDGATTYEQYF.

V is TRBV5-6 and J is TRBJ2-1; a possible D gene is TRBD2 (5 bases). Germline CDR1 and CDR2: SGHDT and YYEEEE. The CDR3 length is 12 residues. V was shortened by 8 bases and J by 5 bases, with 11 bases between the two germline ends. CDR3 amino acids: CARSPSNNEQFF. The CDR3 coding sequence is TGTGCCAGGAGCCCTAGCAACAATGAGCAGTTCTTC.

The rearrangement links TRBV20-1 to TRBJ2-3; a possible D gene is TRBD2 (6 bases). Trimming pared 2 bases from V and 6 bases from J, leaving 15 bases between. The CDR3 runs 14 residues. In germline, CDR1 is DFQATT, CDR2 SNEGSKA (reference sequence). DNA of the CDR3: TGCAGTGCTAGAAAGGGACTGGGGTTGGATACGCAGTATTTT. Its translation is CSARKGLGLDTQYF.

At least ten counts were recorded for this clonotype. The chain links TRBV11-2 to TRBJ1-1; no reliable D call. This CDR3 contains 12 residues. Germline values: CDR1 SGHAT, CDR2 FQNNGV. Trimming shortened V by 5 bases and J by 10 bases, and 14 bases separated the two germline ends. CDR3 nucleotide sequence: TGTGCCAGCAGCCGAAAAGACCTCGGAGCTTTCTTT. It yields the protein CASSRKDLGAFF.

The J gene is TRBJ1-3, the V gene TRBV7-6; 9 bases line up with TRBD1. Trimming cost V 7 bases and J 4 bases; bases outside gene matches: 8. The CDR3 runs to 15 residues. The germline CDR1 and CDR2 sequences are SGHVS and FNYEAQ. The CDR3 here is CASNAGTGPGNTIYF. In DNA form, the CDR3 reads TGTGCCAGCAATGCCGGGACAGGGCCAGGAAACACCATATATTTT.

There are many counts of this clonotype. This sequence joins TRBV5-1 and TRBJ2-2, with D unresolved. V gave up 0 bases and J gave up 0 bases, with 6 bases separating them. Germline values: CDR1 SGHRS, CDR2 YFSETQ. The CDR3 sequence is 15 residues long. CDR3 amino acids: CASSLAETNTGELFF. As DNA, the CDR3 is TGCGCCAGCAGCTTGGCCGAAACGAACACCGGGGAGCTGTTTTTT.

The chain recombines TRBV15 with TRBJ2-1, with TRBD2 matching 9 bases. V was pared by 5 bases and J by 7 bases, with 9 bases of the junction left unmatched. The V gene's germline CDR1 is LNHNV and CDR2 YYDKDF (reference sequence). This CDR3 has 15 residues. The CDR3: CATSLGSGRRNEQFF. The CDR3 DNA reads as TGTGCCACCAGCTTGGGTAGCGGGAGAAGGAATGAGCAGTTCTTC.

The chain employs TRBV4-1 and TRBJ1-4; D unclear. Germline CDR1 is MGHRA and CDR2 is YSYEKL. V was trimmed by 1 base and J by 8 bases, leaving 11 bases between them. This CDR3 has 14 amino acids. The CDR3, as DNA: TGCGCCAGCAGCCAAGTGTACGCGGTGGAAAAACTGTTTTTT. Protein: CASSQVYAVEKLFF.

In this sample, this clonotype turned up a few times. The rearrangement links TRBV24-1 to TRBJ2-3; no definite D call. Per germline, CDR1 KGHDR and CDR2 SFDVKD. The CDR3 is 13 amino acids. V was shortened by 8 bases and J by 6 bases, with 14 bases between the two germline ends. CDR3 DNA sequence: TGTGCCACCAACGCACGGTTTTTGGATACGCAGTATTTT. Protein sequence: CATNARFLDTQYF.

This clonotype has ten or more counts. The V gene is TRBV3-1, the J gene TRBJ1-6; D is unclear. Trimming shortened V by 3 bases and J by 7 bases, and 7 bases separated the two germline ends. The germline V gene encodes CDR1 LGHDT and CDR2 YNNKEL (reference sequence). CDR3 length: 13 residues. The CDR3 nucleotides read TGTGCCAGCAGCCATCGGGAAAATTCACCCCTCCACTTT. Translating it yields CASSHRENSPLHF. The full variable domain, its missing parts supplied by reference TRBV3-1 and TRBJ1-6, is DTAVSQTPKYLVTQMGNDKSIKCEQNLGHDTMYWYKQDSKKFLKIMFSYNNKELIINETVPNRFSPKSPDKAHLNLHINSLELGDSAVYFCASSHRENSPLHFGNGTRLTVT.

There are a few counts of this clonotype. This chain uses TRBV11-1 with TRBJ2-2; D is perhaps TRBD2 (5 bases). V was trimmed by 6 bases and J by 1 base, leaving 21 bases between them. This CDR3 has 18 residues. The germline gives CDR1 SGHAT, CDR2 FQDESV (reference sequence). The CDR3 nucleotides are TGTGCCAGCAGTCACCCGGCGCGAGGAGCGGAGAACACCGGGGAGCTGTTTTTT. This encodes CASSHPARGAENTGELFF.

This clonotype appeared a few times. The chain combines TRBV2 with TRBJ2-5; 8 bases are shared with TRBD1. CDR1 and CDR2 (germline): SNHLY, FYNNEI. J gave up 5 bases and V 6 bases, and 14 bases lay outside the gene matches. This CDR3 comprises 16 residues. The DNA of the CDR3 is TGTGCCAGCAGGGGAAGAGGGACAGGAGGTTGGGAGACCCAGTACTTC. This gives the protein CASRGRGTGGWETQYF.

In this sample, this clonotype turned up many times. The chain couples TRBV18 to TRBJ1-1, with D possibly being TRBD1 (6 bases). This CDR3 has 13 amino acids. Trimming cost V 5 bases and J 1 base, with 8 bases left between them. Per the germline V gene, CDR1 is KGHSH and CDR2 is LQKENI. The CDR3 DNA follows: TGTGCCAGCTCAGACAGGCCGAACACTGAAGCTTTCTTT. This translates into CASSDRPNTEAFF.

This clonotype was recorded many times. The chain has TRBV12-5 and TRBJ2-1; D is perhaps TRBD1 or TRBD2 (5 bases each). The V and J ends lost 2 bases and 9 bases respectively, with 8 bases between them. Germline values: CDR1 LGHNT, CDR2 FRNRAP. This CDR3 is 12 amino acids long. As DNA, the CDR3 is TGTGCTAGTGGTTTGCCAGGGAGTGAGCAGTTCTTC. Translated: CASGLPGSEQFF.

This clonotype appeared many times. This chain uses TRBV27 with TRBJ2-1; the match to TRBD2 covers 12 bases. The CDR3 runs to 18 residues. V gave up 4 bases and J gave up 4 bases; unmatched junction bases: 11. In germline, CDR1 is MNHEY, CDR2 SMNVEV (reference sequence). CDR3 in amino acids: CASSSPQGLAGTYNEQFF. CDR3 coding DNA: TGTGCCAGCAGTTCCCCCCAGGGACTAGCGGGCACATACAATGAGCAGTTCTTC.

This clonotype was recorded at least ten times. The CDR3 here is CASSVGGDVSYEQYF. CDR3 bases: TGTGCCAGCAGCGTAGGTGGGGATGTCTCCTACGAGCAGTACTTC. The rearrangement joins TRBV9 to TRBJ2-7; D remains unclear. The CDR3 is made up of 15 amino acids. V dropped 0 bases and J dropped 0 bases, with 10 bases sitting between them. CDR1 is SGDLS and CDR2 is YYNGEE in the germline V gene.